The rows below give T cell receptor beta chains drawn from one sample of a study of blood T cell repertoires in COVID-19. Only in-frame clones appear in the TCRdb table, and some are missing; sequencing was by immunoSEQ multiplex PCR. The sample lists roughly 40,000 clones, around 87% occurring once. Sequenced material: peripheral blood. These receptors were obtained from a man aged 50-59 years with active COVID-19. CDR3s include the opening cysteine and the closing phenylalanine or tryptophan. A D gene is named only where the DNA matches it firmly. Only some rows state a clone size, as once, few, many or a class for expanded clones.

cdr3_length	v_call	d_call	j_call	clone_size	cdr3_nt	cdr3_aa
15	TRBV7-9	TRBD2	TRBJ2-5	once	TGTGCCAGCAGCCACTCGGGGGGGCCAGGGGAGACCCAGTACTTC	CASSHSGGPGETQYF
16	TRBV11-2	-	TRBJ2-7	-	TGTGCCAGCAGCTTAAAGTATTCCGACGGCGGCTACGAGCAGTACTTC	CASSLKYSDGGYEQYF
16	TRBV2	TRBD2	TRBJ2-5	once	TGTGCCAGCAGTGTAGGGGCTAGCGGGGTCCAAGAGACCCAGTACTTC	CASSVGASGVQETQYF
16	TRBV10-1	TRBD2	TRBJ2-1	-	TGCGCCAGCAGTGGAGGGACTAGCGGGGGATACAATGAGCAGTTCTTC	CASSGGTSGGYNEQFF
15	TRBV18	TRBD1	TRBJ2-1	-	TGTGCCAGCTCGCAGGGACAGGGGGCTCGGGATGAGCAGTTCTTC	CASSQGQGARDEQFF
16	TRBV6-5	TRBD1	TRBJ1-4	-	TGTGCCAGCAGCTACCGGTCCCAGACAGGGGGGGGAAAACTGTTTTTT	CASSYRSQTGGGKLFF
14	TRBV11-2	-	TRBJ1-2	-	TGTGCCAGCAGCCTGAGAAGGACAGACTATGGCTACACCTTC	CASSLRRTDYGYTF
19	TRBV7-9	TRBD1	TRBJ2-7	-	TGTGCCAGCAGCCAACTTTTGGGACAGGGCTTCTATGTGCCCTACGAGCAGTACTTC	CASSQLLGQGFYVPYEQYF
13	TRBV5-1	TRBD2	TRBJ2-7	-	TGCGCCAGCAGCTTCAGGAGCGGGAGCGAGCAGTACTTC	CASSFRSGSEQYF
12	TRBV6-2/TRBV6-3	-	TRBJ2-2	-	TGTGCCAGCAGTGAGGGCCCCGGGGAGCTGTTTTTT	CASSEGPGELFF
13	TRBV30	TRBD1	TRBJ1-1	-	TGTGCCCGGTCGACAGGGGATGACACTGAAGCTTTCTTT	CARSTGDDTEAFF
15	TRBV7-9	-	TRBJ1-2	-	TGTGCCAGCAGCTTAGACCAGGGATCTCACTATGGCTACACCTTC	CASSLDQGSHYGYTF
18	TRBV5-3	TRBD2	TRBJ2-2	-	TGTGCCAGAAGCACGGGACTAGCGGGGGGCGCGAACACCGGGGAGCTGTTTTTT	CARSTGLAGGANTGELFF
14	TRBV15	TRBD1	TRBJ2-2	-	TGTGCCACCATTAGACAGGGCGTCACCGGGGAGCTGTTTTTT	CATIRQGVTGELFF
13	TRBV15	TRBD1	TRBJ1-1	-	TGTGCCACCAGCAGAGATAGGGACAGGGGGCTTTTCTTT	CATSRDRDRGLFF